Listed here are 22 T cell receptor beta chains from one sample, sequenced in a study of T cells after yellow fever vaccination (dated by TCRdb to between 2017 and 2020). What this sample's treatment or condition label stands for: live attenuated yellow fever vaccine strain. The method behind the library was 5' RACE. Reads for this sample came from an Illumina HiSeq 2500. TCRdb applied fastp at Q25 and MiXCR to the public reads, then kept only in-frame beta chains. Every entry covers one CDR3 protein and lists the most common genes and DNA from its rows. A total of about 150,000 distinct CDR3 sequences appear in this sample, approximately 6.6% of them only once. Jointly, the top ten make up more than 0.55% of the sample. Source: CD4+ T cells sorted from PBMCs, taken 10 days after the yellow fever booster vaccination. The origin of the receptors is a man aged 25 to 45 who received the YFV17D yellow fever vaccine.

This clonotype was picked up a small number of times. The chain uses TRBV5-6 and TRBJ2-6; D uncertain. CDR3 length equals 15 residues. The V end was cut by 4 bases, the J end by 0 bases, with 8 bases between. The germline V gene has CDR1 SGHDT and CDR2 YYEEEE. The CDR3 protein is CASSLFFSGANVLTF. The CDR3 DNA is TGTGCCAGCAGCCTTTTCTTCTCTGGGGCCAACGTCCTGACTTTC.

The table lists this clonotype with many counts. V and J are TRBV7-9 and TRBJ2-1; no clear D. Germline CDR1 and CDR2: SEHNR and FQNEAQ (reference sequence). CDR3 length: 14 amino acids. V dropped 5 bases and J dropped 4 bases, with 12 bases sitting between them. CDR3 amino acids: CASSPVGLYNEQFF. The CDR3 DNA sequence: TGTGCCAGCAGCCCCGTGGGGTTATACAATGAGCAGTTCTTC.

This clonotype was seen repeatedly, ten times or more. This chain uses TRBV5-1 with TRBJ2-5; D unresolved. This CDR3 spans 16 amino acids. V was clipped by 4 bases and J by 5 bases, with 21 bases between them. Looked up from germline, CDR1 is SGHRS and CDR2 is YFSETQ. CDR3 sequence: CASSPGELSAAETQYF. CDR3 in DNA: TGCGCCAGCAGCCCTGGGGAACTCAGTGCGGCGGAGACCCAGTACTTC.

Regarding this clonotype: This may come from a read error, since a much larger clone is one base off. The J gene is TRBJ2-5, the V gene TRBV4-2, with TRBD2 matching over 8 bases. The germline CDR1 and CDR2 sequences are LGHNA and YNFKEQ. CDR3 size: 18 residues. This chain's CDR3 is CASNQGGRRSGTRETQYF. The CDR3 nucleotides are TGTGCCAGCAACCAAGGAGGTCGTCGTAGCGGGACGAGAGAGACCCAGTACTTC.

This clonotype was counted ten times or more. CDR3 nucleotides: TGTGCCAGCAGCGGAAGTGGAGAGGTGGGGACGGGTGAAAAACTGTTTTTT. It yields the protein CASSGSGEVGTGEKLFF. The gene calls are TRBV5-6 and TRBJ1-4; D is possibly TRBD1 (5 bases). The V end lost 4 bases, the J end lost 7 bases, and 23 bases lay between the germline ends. The germline V gene has CDR1 SGHDT and CDR2 YYEEEE. The CDR3 runs to 17 residues.

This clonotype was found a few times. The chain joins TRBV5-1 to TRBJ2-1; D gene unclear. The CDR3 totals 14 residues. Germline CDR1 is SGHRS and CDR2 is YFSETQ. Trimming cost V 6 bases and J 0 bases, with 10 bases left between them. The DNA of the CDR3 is TGCGCCAGCACCGGTAAGGACTCCTACAATGAGCAGTTCTTC. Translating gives CASTGKDSYNEQFF.

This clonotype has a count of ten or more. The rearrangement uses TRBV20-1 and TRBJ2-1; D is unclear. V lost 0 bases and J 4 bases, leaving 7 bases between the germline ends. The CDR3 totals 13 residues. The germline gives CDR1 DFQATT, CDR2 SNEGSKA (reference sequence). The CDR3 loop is CSARDLEYNEQFF. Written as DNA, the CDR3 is TGCAGTGCTAGAGATCTCGAATACAATGAGCAGTTCTTC.

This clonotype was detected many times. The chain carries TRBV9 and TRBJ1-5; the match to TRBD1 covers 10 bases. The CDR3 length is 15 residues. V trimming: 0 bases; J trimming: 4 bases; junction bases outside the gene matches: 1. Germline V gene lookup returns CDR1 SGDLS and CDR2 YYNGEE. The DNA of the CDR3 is TGTGCCAGCAGCGTAGGGACAGGGGGGAATCAGCCCCAGCATTTT. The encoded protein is CASSVGTGGNQPQHF.

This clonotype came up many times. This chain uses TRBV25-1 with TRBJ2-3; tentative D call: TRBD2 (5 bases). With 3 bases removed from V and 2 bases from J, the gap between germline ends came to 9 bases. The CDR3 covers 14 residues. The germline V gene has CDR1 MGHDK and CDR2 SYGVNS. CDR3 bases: TGTGCCAGCAGTGACGGAGGTTCCACAGATACGCAGTATTTT. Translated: CASSDGGSTDTQYF. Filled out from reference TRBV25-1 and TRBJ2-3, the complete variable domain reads EADIYQTPRYLVIGTGKKITLECSQTMGHDKMYWYQQDPGMELHLIHYSYGVNSTEKGDLSSESTVSRIRTEHFPLTLESARPSHTSQYLCASSDGGSTDTQYFGPGTRLTVL.

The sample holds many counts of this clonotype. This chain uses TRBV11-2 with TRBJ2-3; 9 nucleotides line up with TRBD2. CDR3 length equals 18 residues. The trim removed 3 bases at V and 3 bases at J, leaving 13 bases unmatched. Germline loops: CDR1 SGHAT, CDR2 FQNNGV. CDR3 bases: TGTGCCAGCAGCTTTTGGAGCGGGAGGATTGGTGGGACAGATACGCAGTATTTT. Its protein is CASSFWSGRIGGTDTQYF.

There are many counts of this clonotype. The CDR3 DNA follows: TGCGCCAGCAGCCAAGATTCTCTAACTAGCGGGAGGGCCCCCAAGTTTTCCCAGTACTTC. Its protein is CASSQDSLTSGRAPKFSQYF. The chain carries TRBV4-3 and TRBJ2-5; 13 nucleotides line up with TRBD2. The CDR3 covers 20 residues. J lost 9 bases, V lost 0 bases, and 19 bases had no gene match. Germline V gene sequence: CDR1 LGHNA, CDR2 YSLEER.

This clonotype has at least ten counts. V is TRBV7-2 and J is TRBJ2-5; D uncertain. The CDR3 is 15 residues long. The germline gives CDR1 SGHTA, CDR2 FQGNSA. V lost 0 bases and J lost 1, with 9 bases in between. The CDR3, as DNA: TGTGCCAGCAGCTTAGCTCCGGACCGCCAAGAGACCCAGTACTTC. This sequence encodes CASSLAPDRQETQYF.

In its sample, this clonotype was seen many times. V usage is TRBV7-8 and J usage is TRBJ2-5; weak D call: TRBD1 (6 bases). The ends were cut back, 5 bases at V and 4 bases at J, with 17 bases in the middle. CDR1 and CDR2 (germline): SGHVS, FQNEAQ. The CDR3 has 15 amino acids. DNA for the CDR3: TGTGCCAGCAGCCCAAAGGACAGAAGTCCAGAGACCCAGTACTTC. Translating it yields CASSPKDRSPETQYF.

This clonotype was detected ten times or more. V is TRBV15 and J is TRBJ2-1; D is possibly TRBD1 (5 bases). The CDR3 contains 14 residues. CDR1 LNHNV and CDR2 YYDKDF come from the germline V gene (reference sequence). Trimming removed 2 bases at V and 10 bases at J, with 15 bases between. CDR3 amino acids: CATSRQRQPNEQFF. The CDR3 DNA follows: TGTGCCACCAGCAGACAAAGACAGCCAAACGAGCAGTTCTTC.

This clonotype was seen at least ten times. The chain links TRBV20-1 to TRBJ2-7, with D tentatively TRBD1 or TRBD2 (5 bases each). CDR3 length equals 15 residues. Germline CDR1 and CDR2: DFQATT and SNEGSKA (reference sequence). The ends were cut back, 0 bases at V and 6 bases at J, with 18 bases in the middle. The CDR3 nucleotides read TGCAGTGCTAGAGATACAATAGGGACGGCAGCCGAGCAGTACTTC. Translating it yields CSARDTIGTAAEQYF.

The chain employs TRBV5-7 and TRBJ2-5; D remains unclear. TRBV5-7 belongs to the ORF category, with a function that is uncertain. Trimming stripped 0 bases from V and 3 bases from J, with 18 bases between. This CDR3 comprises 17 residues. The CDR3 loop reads CASSLGRMADEEETQYF. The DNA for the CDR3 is TGTGCCAGCAGCTTGGGGCGGATGGCGGATGAGGAAGAGACCCAGTACTTC.

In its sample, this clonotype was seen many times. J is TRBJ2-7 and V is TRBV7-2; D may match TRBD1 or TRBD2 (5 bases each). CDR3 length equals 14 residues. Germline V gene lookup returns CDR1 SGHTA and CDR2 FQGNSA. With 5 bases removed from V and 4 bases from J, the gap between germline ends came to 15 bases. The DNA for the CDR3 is TGTGCCAGCAGCCCAGACAGCGGATCTTACGAGCAGTACTTC. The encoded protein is CASSPDSGSYEQYF.

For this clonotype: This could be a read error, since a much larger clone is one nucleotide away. The CDR3 region has the DNA TGTGCCAGCAGCCCCGGGACACTTATTAACGATGAGCAGTTCTTC. As protein: CASSPGTLINDEQFF. The chain combines TRBV7-9 with TRBJ2-1, with D perhaps matching TRBD1 (6 bases). Germline V CDR1 and CDR2: SEHNR, FQNEAQ (reference sequence). V gave up 5 bases and J gave up 8 bases, with 19 bases separating them. The CDR3 covers 15 residues.

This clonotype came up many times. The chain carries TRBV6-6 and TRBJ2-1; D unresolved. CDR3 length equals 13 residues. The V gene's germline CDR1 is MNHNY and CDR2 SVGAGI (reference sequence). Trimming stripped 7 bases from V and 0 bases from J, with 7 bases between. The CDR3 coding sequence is TGTGCCAGCACTAAGGGCTCCTACAATGAGCAGTTCTTC. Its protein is CASTKGSYNEQFF.

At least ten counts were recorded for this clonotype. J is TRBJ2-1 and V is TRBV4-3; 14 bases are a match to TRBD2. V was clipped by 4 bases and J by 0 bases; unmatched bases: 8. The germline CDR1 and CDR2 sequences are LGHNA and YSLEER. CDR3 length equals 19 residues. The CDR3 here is CASSLRTSGRTISYNEQFF. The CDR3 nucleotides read TGCGCCAGCAGCCTCCGGACTAGCGGGAGGACGATCTCCTACAATGAGCAGTTCTTC.

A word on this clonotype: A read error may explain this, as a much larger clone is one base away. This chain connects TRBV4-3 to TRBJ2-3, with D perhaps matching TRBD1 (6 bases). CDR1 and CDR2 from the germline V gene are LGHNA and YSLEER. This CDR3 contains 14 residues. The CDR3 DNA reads TGCGCCAGCAGCCAACTACAGGGATCAGATACGCGGTATTTT. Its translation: CASSQLQGSDTRYF.

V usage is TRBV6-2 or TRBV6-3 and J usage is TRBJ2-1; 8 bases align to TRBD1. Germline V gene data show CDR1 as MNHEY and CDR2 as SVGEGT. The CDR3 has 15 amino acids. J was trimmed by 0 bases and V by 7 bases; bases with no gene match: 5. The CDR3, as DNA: TGTGCCAGCACCCACAGGGGGTCCTCCTACAATGAGCAGTTCTTC. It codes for CASTHRGSSYNEQFF.